Sequencing of this T cell receptor beta chain was carried out in a study of blood T cell repertoires in COVID-19. Germline values: CDR1 SGHDN, CDR2 FVKESK. The CDR3 length is 18 residues. V lost 1 base and J lost 5; bases outside the gene matches: 10. TCRdb keeps only in-frame clones here, not all; method: immunoSEQ multiplex PCR. The sample yields hundreds of thousands of clones, approximately 86% seen once. The rearrangement uses TRBV14 and TRBJ1-4, with 10 nucleotides matching TRBD1. The source of this sequence is a woman aged 60-75 years with COVID-19, enrolled during active disease. Sequencing input: peripheral blood. CDR3 region: CASSQAFGTGVANEKLFF. In DNA form, the CDR3 reads TGTGCCAGCAGCCAAGCCTTCGGGACAGGGGTGGCCAATGAAAAACTGTTTTTT.